The 8 T cell receptor beta chains listed next were all sequenced from one sample in a study of CD8+ T cells in alopecia areata. As for treatment: oral pan-JAK inhibitor, 5-10 mg twice daily. Investigators isolated RNA and reverse transcribed it into cDNA to act as the sequencing template. The method was immunoSEQ multiplex PCR; TCRdb's version includes in-frame clones alone and lacks a portion of them. The sample gives around 190,000 clones, 64% of which show up once; 4% to 5% is in the top ten. The sequenced sample was CD4+ T cells sorted from blood, obtained at week 4, from a patient treated with tofacitinib. These receptors all stem from a human donor with alopecia areata.

The table lists this clone with a few counts. This chain joins TRBV9 and TRBJ2-3; D possibly corresponds to TRBD2 (6 bases). The CDR3 is 16 amino acids. Germline loops: CDR1 SGDLS, CDR2 YYNGEE. V lost 0 bases and J 3 bases, leaving 14 bases between the germline ends. Here the CDR3 DNA reads TGTGCCAGCAGCGTAGAGGCGGGGCTTCGGACAGATACGCAGTATTTT. It codes for CASSVEAGLRTDTQYF.

The V gene is TRBV9, the J gene TRBJ2-3; possibly TRBD1 for D (6 bases). The CDR3 sequence is 17 residues long. Trimming took 0 bases from V and 0 from J, leaving 14 bases between them. Germline lookup yields CDR1 SGDLS and CDR2 YYNGEE. CDR3 amino acids: CASSVAQGPTSTDTQYF. For the CDR3, the DNA is TGTGCCAGCAGCGTAGCTCAGGGGCCTACTAGCACAGATACGCAGTATTTT. The complete variable domain, with remaining parts taken from reference TRBV9 and TRBJ2-3, reads DSGVTQTPKHLITATGQRVTLRCSPRSGDLSVYWYQQSLDQGLQFLIQYYNGEERAKGNILERFSAQQFPDLHSELNLSSLELGDSALYFCASSVAQGPTSTDTQYFGPGTRLTVL.

This chain joins TRBV20-1 and TRBJ2-7; D is undetermined. Trimming removed 1 base from V and 7 bases from J, with 8 bases in between. This CDR3 is 11 amino acids long. Germline CDR1 and CDR2: DFQATT and SNEGSKA (reference sequence). The CDR3 region is CSARVQREQYF. DNA of the CDR3: TGCAGTGCTAGAGTTCAAAGAGAGCAGTACTTC.

The rearrangement uses TRBV5-1 and TRBJ2-1; TRBD2 matches at 12 bases. Trimming at V came to 7 bases and at J to 4 bases, leaving 3 bases not matched to a gene. Germline CDR1 reads SGHRS; CDR2 reads YFSETQ. CDR3 length: 14 amino acids. The CDR3 nucleotides are TGCGCCAGCCAGGGACTAGCGGGTTACAATGAGCAGTTCTTC. Protein sequence: CASQGLAGYNEQFF. Full variable domain (remainder filled in from reference TRBV5-1 and TRBJ2-1): KAGVTQTPRYLIKTRGQQVTLSCSPISGHRSVSWYQQTPGQGLQFLFEYFSETQRNKGNFPGRFSGRQFSNSRSEMNVSTLELGDSALYLCASQGLAGYNEQFFGPGTRLTVL.

This sequence joins TRBV23-1 and TRBJ2-5, with TRBD1 identical over 7 bases. TRBV23-1 has ORF status, its function being uncertain. This CDR3 spans 14 amino acids. The ends lost 1 base at V and 3 bases at J; junction bases unmatched: 2. The DNA of the CDR3 is TGCGCCAGCAGTCAATTTACAGGGGAAGAGACCCAGTACTTC. Encoded protein: CASSQFTGEETQYF.

The CDR3 spells CAWSVVSSGANVLTF. The CDR3 DNA is TGTGCCTGGAGTGTAGTCTCCTCTGGGGCCAACGTCCTGACTTTC. This chain joins TRBV30 and TRBJ2-6; D gene uncertain. Germline loops: CDR1 GTSNPN, CDR2 SVGIG (reference sequence). CDR3 length equals 15 residues. The germline V and J ends were trimmed by 0 bases and 0 bases, with 6 bases remaining between them.

This chain links TRBV5-6 with TRBJ1-2; 8 positions match TRBD1. The CDR3 has 13 residues. V gave up 4 bases and J gave up 7 bases; unmatched junction bases: 6. In germline, CDR1 is SGHDT, CDR2 YYEEEE. DNA of the CDR3: TGTGCCAGCAGCACTGGACAGGGAAGTGGCTACACCTTC. It translates to CASSTGQGSGYTF.

The chain recombines TRBV6-1 with TRBJ2-1; D assignment may be TRBD1 or TRBD2 (6 bases each). CDR1 is MNHNS and CDR2 is SASEGT in the germline V gene. V was clipped by 3 bases and J by 8 bases, with 8 bases between them. The CDR3 length is 12 residues. The CDR3 reads CASSEGGHEQFF. CDR3 sequence (DNA): TGTGCCAGCAGTGAGGGGGGCCATGAGCAGTTCTTC.